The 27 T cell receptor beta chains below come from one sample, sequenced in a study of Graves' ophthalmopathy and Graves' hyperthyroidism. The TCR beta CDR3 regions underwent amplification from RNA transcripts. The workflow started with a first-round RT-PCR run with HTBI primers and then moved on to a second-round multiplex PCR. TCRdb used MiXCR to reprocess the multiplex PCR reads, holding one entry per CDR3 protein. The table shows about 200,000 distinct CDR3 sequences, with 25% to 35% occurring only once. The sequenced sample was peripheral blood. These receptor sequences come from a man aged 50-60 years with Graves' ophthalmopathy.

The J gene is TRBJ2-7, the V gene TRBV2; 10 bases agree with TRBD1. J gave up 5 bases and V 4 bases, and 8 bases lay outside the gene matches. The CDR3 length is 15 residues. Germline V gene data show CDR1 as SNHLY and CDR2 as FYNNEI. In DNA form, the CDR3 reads TGTGCCAGCAGTGTCCGAGGACAGGGGGTCCACGAGCAGTACTTC. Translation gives CASSVRGQGVHEQYF.

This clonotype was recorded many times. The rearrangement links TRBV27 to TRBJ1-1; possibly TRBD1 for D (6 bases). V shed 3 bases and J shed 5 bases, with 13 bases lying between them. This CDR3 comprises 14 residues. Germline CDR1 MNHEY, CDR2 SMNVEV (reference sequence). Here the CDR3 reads CASSFRGEGTEAFF. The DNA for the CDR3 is TGTGCCAGCAGTTTCAGGGGAGAAGGGACTGAAGCTTTCTTT.

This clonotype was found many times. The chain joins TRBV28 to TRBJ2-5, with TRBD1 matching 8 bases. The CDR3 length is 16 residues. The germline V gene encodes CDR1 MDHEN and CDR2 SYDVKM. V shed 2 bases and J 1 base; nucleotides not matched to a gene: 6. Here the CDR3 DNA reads TGTGCCAGCAGTTTAGGGGACAGGACGACCCAAGAGACCCAGTACTTC. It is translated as CASSLGDRTTQETQYF. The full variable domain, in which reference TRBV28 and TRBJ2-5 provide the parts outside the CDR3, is DVKVTQSSRYLVKRTGEKVFLECVQDMDHENMFWYRQDPGLGLRLIYFSYDVKMKEKGDIPEGYSVSREKKERFSLILESASTNQTSMYLCASSLGDRTTQETQYFGPGTRLLVL.

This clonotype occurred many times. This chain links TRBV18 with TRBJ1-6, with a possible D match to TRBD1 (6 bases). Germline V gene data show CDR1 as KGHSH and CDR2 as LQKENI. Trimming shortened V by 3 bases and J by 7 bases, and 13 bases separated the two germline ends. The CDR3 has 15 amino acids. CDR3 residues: CASSPTGQGNSPLHF. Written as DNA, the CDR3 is TGTGCCAGCTCACCTACGGGTCAGGGGAATTCACCCCTCCACTTT.

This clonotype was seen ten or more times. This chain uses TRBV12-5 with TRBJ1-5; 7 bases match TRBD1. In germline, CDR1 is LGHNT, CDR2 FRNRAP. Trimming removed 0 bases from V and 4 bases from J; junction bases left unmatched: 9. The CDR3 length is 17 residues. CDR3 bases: TGTGCTAGTGGTTTGGTAATAGGACAGGCACCTAATCAGCCCCAGCATTTT. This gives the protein CASGLVIGQAPNQPQHF.

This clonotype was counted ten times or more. CDR3 sequence reads: CASSPGTSGRGYEQYF. Written as DNA, the CDR3 is TGTGCCAGCAGCCCTGGGACTAGCGGGAGGGGGTACGAGCAGTACTTC. V usage is TRBV7-8 and J usage is TRBJ2-7; TRBD2 matches 16 bases. V was clipped by 5 bases and J by 4 bases; unmatched bases: 5. CDR3 length equals 16 residues. Germline CDR1 and CDR2: SGHVS and FQNEAQ.

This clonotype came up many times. CDR3 in amino acids: CASSQVASGGPDTYEQYF. The CDR3 DNA follows: TGCGCCAGCAGCCAAGTGGCTAGCGGGGGTCCCGATACCTACGAGCAGTACTTC. The chain combines TRBV4-1 with TRBJ2-7, with 10 bases lining up with TRBD2. The germline CDR1 and CDR2 sequences are MGHRA and YSYEKL. This CDR3 has 18 residues. The V and J ends lost 1 base and 2 bases, in that order; junction bases with no gene match: 11.

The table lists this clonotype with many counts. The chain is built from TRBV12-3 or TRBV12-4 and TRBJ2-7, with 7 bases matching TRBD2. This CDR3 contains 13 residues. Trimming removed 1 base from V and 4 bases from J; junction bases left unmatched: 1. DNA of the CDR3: TGTGCCAGCAGTTTAGGGGGGGGATACGAGCAGTACTTC. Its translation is CASSLGGGYEQYF.

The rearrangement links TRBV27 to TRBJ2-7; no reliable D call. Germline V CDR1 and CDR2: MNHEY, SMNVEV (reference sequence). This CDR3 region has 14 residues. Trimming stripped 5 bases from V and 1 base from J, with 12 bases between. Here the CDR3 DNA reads TGTGCCAGCAGTCCATTTATATTTTCCTACGAGCAGTACTTC. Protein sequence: CASSPFIFSYEQYF.

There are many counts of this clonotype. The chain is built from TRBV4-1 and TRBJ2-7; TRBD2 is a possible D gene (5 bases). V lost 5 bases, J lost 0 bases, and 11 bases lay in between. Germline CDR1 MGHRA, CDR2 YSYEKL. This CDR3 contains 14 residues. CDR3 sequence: CASSTRGGSYEQYF. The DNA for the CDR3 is TGCGCCAGCAGCACCCGTGGAGGCTCCTACGAGCAGTACTTC.

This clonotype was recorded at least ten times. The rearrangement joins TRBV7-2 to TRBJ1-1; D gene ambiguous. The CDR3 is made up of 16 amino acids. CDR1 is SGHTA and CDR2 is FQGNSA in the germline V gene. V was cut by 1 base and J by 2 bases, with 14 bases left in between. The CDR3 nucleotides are TGTGCCAGCAGCTTAGTAGCGGCCGGACCCAACACTGAAGCTTTCTTT. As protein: CASSLVAAGPNTEAFF.

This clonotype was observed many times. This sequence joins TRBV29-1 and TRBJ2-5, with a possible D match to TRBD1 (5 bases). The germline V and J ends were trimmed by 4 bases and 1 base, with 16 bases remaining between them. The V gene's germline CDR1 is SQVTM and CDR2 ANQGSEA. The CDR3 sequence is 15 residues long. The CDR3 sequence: CSVVGQGRGQETQYF. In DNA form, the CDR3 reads TGCAGCGTTGTGGGCCAGGGAAGGGGCCAAGAGACCCAGTACTTC.

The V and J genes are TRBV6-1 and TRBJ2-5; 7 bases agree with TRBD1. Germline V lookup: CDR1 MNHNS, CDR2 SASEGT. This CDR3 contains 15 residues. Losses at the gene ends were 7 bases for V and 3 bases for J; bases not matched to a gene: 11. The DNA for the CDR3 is TGTGCCAGCAAAAGACGGTGGGGACAGAAAGAGACCCAGTACTTC. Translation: CASKRRWGQKETQYF.

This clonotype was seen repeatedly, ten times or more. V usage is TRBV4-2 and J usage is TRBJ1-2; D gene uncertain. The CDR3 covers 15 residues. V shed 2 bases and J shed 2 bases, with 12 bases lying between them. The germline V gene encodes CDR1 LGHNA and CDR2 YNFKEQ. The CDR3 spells CASSQSSDKNYGYTF. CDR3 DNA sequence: TGTGCCAGCAGCCAATCCTCAGACAAGAACTATGGCTACACCTTC.

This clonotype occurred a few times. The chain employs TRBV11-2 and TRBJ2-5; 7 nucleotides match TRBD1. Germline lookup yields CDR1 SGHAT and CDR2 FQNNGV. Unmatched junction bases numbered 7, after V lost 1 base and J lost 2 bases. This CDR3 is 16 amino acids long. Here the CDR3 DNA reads TGTGCCAGCAGCTTAGGATCAGGGGGTCATCAAGAGACCCAGTACTTC. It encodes CASSLGSGGHQETQYF.

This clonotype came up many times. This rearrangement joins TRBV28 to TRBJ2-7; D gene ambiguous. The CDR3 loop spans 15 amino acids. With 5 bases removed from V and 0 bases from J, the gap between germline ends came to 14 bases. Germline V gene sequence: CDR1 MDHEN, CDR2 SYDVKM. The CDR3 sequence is CASSLPWLDSYEQYF. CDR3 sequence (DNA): TGTGCCAGCAGTCTACCGTGGTTGGACTCCTACGAGCAGTACTTC.

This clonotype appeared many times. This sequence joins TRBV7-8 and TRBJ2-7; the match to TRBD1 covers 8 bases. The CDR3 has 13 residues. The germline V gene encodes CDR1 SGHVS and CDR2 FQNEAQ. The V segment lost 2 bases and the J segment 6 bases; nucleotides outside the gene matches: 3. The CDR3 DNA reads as TGTGCCAGCAGCTTACAGGGGGCGTCCGAGCAGTACTTC. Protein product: CASSLQGASEQYF.

In DNA form, the CDR3 reads TGTGCCAGCAGTTTATCCCGGCCCGTTTCAGGAGAGACCCAGTACTTC. As protein: CASSLSRPVSGETQYF. The rearrangement joins TRBV28 to TRBJ2-5; D not resolved. With 1 base removed from V and 4 bases from J, the gap between germline ends came to 16 bases. The CDR3 is 16 amino acids. The V gene's germline CDR1 is MDHEN and CDR2 SYDVKM.

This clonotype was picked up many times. CDR3 DNA sequence: TGTGCCAGCAGTTTTGGGGGGGCCGGGCCCGGGGAGCTGTTTTTT. It specifies CASSFGGAGPGELFF. V and J are TRBV12-3 or TRBV12-4 and TRBJ2-2; perhaps TRBD2 as D (7 bases). Trimming stripped 3 bases from V and 6 bases from J, with 14 bases between. The CDR3 length is 15 residues.

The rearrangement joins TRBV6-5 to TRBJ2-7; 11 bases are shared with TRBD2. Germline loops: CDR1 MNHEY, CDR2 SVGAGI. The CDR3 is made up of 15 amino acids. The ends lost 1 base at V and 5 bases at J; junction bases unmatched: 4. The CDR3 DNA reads TGTGCCAGCAGTTACTTTTCTAGCGGGGGGAACGAGCAGTACTTC. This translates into CASSYFSSGGNEQYF.

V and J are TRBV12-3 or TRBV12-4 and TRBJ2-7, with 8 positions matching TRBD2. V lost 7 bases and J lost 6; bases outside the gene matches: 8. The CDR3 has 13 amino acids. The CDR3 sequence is CASTWTSGSEQYF. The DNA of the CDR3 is TGTGCCAGCACATGGACGAGCGGGAGCGAGCAGTACTTC.

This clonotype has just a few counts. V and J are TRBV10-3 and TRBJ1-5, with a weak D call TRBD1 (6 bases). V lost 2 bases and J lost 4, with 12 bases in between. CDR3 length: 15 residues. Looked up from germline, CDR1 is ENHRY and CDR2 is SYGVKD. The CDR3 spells CAISETGRGNQPQHF. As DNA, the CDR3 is TGTGCCATCAGTGAGACAGGGAGGGGGAATCAGCCCCAGCATTTT.

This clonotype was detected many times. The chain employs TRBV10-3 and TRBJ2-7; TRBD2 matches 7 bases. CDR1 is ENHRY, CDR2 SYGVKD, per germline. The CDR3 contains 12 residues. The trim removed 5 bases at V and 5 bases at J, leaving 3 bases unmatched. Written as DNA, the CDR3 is TGTGCCATCAGTAACCGGGAGGACGAGCAGTACTTC. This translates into CAISNREDEQYF.

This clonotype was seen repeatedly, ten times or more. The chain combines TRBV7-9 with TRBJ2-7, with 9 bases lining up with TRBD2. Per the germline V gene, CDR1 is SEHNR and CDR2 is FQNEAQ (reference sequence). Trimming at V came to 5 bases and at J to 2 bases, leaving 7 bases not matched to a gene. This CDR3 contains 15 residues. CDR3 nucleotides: TGTGCCAGCAGCCAAGCGGGGGGTGGAACCTACGAGCAGTACTTC. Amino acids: CASSQAGGGTYEQYF.

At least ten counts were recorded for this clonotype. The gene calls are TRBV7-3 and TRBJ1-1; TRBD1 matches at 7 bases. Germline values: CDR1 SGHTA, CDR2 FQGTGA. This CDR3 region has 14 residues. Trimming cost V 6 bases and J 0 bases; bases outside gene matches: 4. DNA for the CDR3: TGTGCCAGCAGGGTGGGACAGATGAACACTGAAGCTTTCTTT. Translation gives CASRVGQMNTEAFF.

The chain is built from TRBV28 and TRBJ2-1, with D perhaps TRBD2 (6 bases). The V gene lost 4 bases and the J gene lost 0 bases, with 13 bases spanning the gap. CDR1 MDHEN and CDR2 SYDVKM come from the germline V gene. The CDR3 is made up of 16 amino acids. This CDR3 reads CASSWTGVLSYNEQFF. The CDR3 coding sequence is TGTGCCAGCAGTTGGACGGGGGTCCTCTCCTACAATGAGCAGTTCTTC.

The CDR3 reads CATRGLAGGQETQYF. The CDR3 nucleotides read TGTGCCACCAGAGGACTAGCGGGAGGGCAAGAGACCCAGTACTTC. The V and J genes are TRBV28 and TRBJ2-5; 15 bases match TRBD2. CDR1 is MDHEN and CDR2 is SYDVKM in the germline V gene. V was pared by 10 bases and J by 2 bases, with 5 bases of the junction left unmatched. There are 15 residues in the CDR3. Supplemented by reference TRBV28 and TRBJ2-5, the full variable domain reads DVKVTQSSRYLVKRTGEKVFLECVQDMDHENMFWYRQDPGLGLRLIYFSYDVKMKEKGDIPEGYSVSREKKERFSLILESASTNQTSMYLCATRGLAGGQETQYFGPGTRLLVL.